This T cell receptor beta chain was profiled in a study of blood T cell repertoires in COVID-19. The method was immunoSEQ multiplex PCR; TCRdb's version includes in-frame clones alone and lacks a portion of them. The sample lists over 250,000 clones, more than 80% occurring once. In germline, CDR1 is SGHRS, CDR2 YFSETQ. The trim removed 4 bases at V and 4 bases at J, leaving 5 bases unmatched. This CDR3 has 14 residues. The sample holds one count of this clone. The chain has TRBV5-1 and TRBJ2-5, with TRBD1 identical over 9 bases. The receptor's source is a woman in her twenties or thirties who had recovered from COVID-19. Sequenced sample: PBMCs or T cells enriched from blood (not recorded which). In nucleotides, the CDR3 is TGCGCCAGCAGCATACCGACAGGGGGAGAGACCCAGTACTTC. Translating gives CASSIPTGGETQYF.